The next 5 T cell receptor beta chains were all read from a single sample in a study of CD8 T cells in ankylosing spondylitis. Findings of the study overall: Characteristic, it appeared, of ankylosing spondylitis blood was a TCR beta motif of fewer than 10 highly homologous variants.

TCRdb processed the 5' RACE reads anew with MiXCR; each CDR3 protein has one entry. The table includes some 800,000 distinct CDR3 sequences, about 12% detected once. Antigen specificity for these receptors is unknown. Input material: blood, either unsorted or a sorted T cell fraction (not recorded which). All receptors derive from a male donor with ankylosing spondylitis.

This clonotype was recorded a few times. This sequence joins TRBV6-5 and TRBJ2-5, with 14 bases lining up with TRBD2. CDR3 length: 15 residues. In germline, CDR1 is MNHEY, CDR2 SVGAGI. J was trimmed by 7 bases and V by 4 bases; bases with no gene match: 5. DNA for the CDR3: TGTGCCAGCAGTTCCCTAGGACTAGCGGGAGGGACCCAGTACTTC. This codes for CASSSLGLAGGTQYF.

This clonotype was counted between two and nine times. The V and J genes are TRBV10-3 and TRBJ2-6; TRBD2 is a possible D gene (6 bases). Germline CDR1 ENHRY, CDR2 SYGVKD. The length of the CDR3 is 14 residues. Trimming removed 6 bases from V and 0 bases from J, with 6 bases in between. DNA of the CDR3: TGTGCCATCAGCGGGAGCTCTGGGGCCAACGTCCTGACTTTC. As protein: CAISGSSGANVLTF.

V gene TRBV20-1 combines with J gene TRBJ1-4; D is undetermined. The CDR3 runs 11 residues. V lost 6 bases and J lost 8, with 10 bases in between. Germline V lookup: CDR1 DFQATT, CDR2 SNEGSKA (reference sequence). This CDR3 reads CSAKGTEKLFF. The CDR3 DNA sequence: TGCAGTGCGAAGGGAACCGAAAAACTGTTTTTT.

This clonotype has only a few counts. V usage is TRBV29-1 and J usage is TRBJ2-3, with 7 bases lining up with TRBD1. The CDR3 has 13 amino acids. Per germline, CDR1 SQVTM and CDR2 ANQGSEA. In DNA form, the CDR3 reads TGCAGTAACAGGGGCTTTAGCACAGATACGCAGTATTTT. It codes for CSNRGFSTDTQYF.

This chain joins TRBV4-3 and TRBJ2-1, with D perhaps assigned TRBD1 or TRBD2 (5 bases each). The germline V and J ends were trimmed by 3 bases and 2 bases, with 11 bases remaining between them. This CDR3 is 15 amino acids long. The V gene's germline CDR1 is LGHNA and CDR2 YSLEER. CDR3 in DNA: TGCGCCAGCAGCCAGAACAGGAGGACCTACAATGAGCAGTTCTTC. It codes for CASSQNRRTYNEQFF.